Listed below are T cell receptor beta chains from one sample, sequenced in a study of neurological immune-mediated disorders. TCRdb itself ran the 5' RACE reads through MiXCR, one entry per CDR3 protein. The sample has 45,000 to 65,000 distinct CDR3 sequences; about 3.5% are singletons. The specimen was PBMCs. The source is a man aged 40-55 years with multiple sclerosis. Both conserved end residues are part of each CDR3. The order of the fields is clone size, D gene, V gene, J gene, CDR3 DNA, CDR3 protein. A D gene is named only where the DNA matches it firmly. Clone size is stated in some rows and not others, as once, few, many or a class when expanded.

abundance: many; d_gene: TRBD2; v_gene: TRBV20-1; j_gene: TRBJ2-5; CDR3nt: TGCAGTGCTAGAATAGTCCTAGCGGGGGGGCCTCGGGCCCAGTACTTC; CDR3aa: CSARIVLAGGPRAQYF
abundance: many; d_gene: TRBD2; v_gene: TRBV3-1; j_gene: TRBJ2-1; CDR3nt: TGTGCCAGCAGCCAAGCCAGTTGGCGGGGGGGTGACAATGAGCAGTTCTTC; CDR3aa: CASSQASWRGGDNEQFF
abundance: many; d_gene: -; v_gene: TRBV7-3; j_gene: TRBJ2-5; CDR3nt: TGTGCCAGCAGCCCCAGGGAAGGAGAGACCCAGTACTTC; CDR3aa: CASSPREGETQYF
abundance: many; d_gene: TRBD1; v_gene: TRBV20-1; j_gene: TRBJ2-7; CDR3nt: TGCAGTGCTAGAGATAAAGGGAAGGACAGGGTGAACGAGCAGTACTTC; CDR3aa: CSARDKGKDRVNEQYF
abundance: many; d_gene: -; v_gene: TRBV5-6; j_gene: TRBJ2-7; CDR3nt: TGTGCCAGCAGCTACATATCGGGCCGGGGGCAATACGAGCAGTACTTC; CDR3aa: CASSYISGRGQYEQYF
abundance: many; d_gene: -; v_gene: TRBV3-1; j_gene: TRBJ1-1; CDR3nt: TGTGCCAGCAGCCAAGATCAATCAGGTCGGGGGGCCACTGAAGCTTTCTTT; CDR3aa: CASSQDQSGRGATEAFF
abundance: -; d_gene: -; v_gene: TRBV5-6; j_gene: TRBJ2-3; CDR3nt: TGTGCCAGCAGCTTTTTCGGACGAGGAACTAGCACAGATACGCAGTATTTT; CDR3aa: CASSFFGRGTSTDTQYF
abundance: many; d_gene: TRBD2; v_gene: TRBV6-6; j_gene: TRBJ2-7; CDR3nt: TGTGCCAGCAGTCCGGGGGGGGGCCGCGTCTACGAGCAGTACTTC; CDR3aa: CASSPGGGRVYEQYF
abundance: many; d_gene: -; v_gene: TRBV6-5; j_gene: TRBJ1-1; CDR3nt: TGTGCCAGCAGTTCGAGGGGTGTCTGGAGCACTGAAGCTTTCTTT; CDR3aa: CASSSRGVWSTEAFF
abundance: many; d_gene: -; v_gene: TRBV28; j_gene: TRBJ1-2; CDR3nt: TGTGCCAGCCTTCGGGGACTAGGGGCCTTAGACTATGGCTACACCTTC; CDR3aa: CASLRGLGALDYGYTF
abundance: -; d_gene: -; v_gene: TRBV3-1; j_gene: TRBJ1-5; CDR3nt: TGTGCCAGCAGCCAAGGACAGACTCAGCCCCAGAATTTT; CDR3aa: CASSQGQTQPQNF
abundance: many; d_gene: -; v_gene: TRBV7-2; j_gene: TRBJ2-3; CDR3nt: TGTGCCAGCAGCTTCTCTCAGGTGACAGATACGCAGTATTTT; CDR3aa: CASSFSQVTDTQYF
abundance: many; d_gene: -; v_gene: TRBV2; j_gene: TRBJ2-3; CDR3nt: TGTGCCTCCTCGGGAGATACGCAGTATTTT; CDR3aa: CASSGDTQYF
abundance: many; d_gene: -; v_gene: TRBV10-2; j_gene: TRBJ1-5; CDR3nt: TGCGCCAGCACCCCAGCCGTTAATAGCAATCAGCCCCAGCATTTT; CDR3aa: CASTPAVNSNQPQHF
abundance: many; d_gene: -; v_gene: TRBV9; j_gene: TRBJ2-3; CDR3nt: TGTGCCAGCAGCGTAGCGGCTAGCACAGATACGCAGTATTTT; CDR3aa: CASSVAASTDTQYF
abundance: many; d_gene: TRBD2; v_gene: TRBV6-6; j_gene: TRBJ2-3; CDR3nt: TGTGCCAGCAGTTACTCGACGAAGCGGGGGAACACAGATACGCAGTATTTT; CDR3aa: CASSYSTKRGNTDTQYF
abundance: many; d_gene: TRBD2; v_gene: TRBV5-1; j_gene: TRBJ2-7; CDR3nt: TGCGCCAGCAGCGAGCTAGCGGGGGACTACGAGCAGTACTTC; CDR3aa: CASSELAGDYEQYF
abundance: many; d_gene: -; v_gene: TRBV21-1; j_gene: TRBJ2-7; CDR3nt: TGTGCCAGCAGCAGACCGGGACAAGTTTTCCCCTACGAGCAGTACTTC; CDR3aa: CASSRPGQVFPYEQYF
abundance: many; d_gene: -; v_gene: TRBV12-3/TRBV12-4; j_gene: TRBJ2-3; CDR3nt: TGTGCCAGCAGTTTAGCGGGGGGGCCTCCAGATACGCAGTATTTT; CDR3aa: CASSLAGGPPDTQYF
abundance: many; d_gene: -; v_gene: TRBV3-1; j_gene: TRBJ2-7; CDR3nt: TGTGCCAGCAGCCAAGCCTTGGATACCGGGACGGGGACCTACGAGCAGTACTTC; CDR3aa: CASSQALDTGTGTYEQYF
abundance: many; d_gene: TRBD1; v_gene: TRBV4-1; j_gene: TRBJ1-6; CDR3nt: TGCGCCAGCAGCCGCGAAGCTCCGGGACAGGGCGATTCACCCCTCCACTTT; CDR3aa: CASSREAPGQGDSPLHF
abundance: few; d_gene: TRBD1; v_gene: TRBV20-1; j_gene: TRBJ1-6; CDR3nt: TGCAGTGCCCCTGGACAGGGAGGTTCACCCCTCCACTTT; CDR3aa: CSAPGQGGSPLHF
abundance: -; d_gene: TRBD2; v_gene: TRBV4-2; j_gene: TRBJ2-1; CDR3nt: TGTGCCAGCAGCCGGGGCGGGGGTTCGAATGAGCAGTTCTTC; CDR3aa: CASSRGGGSNEQFF